These 19 T cell receptor beta chains were all obtained from the same sample, sequenced in a study of vaccination effects on CD4 cells after COVID-19. These receptors lack a known antigen. Antigen-specific CD4+ T cells were expanded (with viral peptide pools) by the ViraFEST assay ahead of sequencing. Having been cultured for roughly 10 days, the cells underwent CD4+ T cell isolation. The healthy vaccine recipients, who had no prior SARS-CoV-2 infection, showed negative nucleocapsid antibodies. The assay was immunoSEQ multiplex PCR, and TCRdb's table has in-frame clones only and misses some. The data contain some 68,000 clones, about four fifths of them singletons. Here the sequenced sample was CD4+ T cells from PBMCs cultured with SARS-CoV-2 spike peptides, taken before COVID-19 vaccination. These TCRs come from a human donor who received a COVID-19 vaccine.

The chain carries TRBV12-5 and TRBJ1-1; TRBD1 aligns across 9 bases. Germline V gene data show CDR1 as LGHNT and CDR2 as FRNRAP. Trimming at V came to 6 bases and at J to 0 bases, leaving 5 bases not matched to a gene. The length of the CDR3 is 15 residues. In nucleotides, the CDR3 is TGTGCTAGTGGCAGGGACAGGGTTTTGAACACTGAAGCTTTCTTT. The encoded protein is CASGRDRVLNTEAFF. The full variable domain, completed using reference TRBV12-5 and TRBJ1-1, is DARVTQTPRHKVTEMGQEVTMRCQPILGHNTVFWYRQTMMQGLELLAYFRNRAPLDDSGMPKDRFSAEMPDATLATLKIQPSEPRDSAVYFCASGRDRVLNTEAFFGQGTRLTVV.

The chain employs TRBV19 and TRBJ2-5, with 10 bases fitting TRBD2. The trim removed 5 bases at V and 4 bases at J, leaving 4 bases unmatched. CDR1 is LNHDA, CDR2 SQIVND, per germline (reference sequence). The CDR3 loop spans 14 amino acids. The CDR3 here is CASSPSGGVETQYF. The CDR3 bases are TGTGCCAGTAGTCCCAGCGGGGGGGTAGAGACCCAGTACTTC.

The chain has TRBV5-4 and TRBJ2-4; TRBD2 agrees at 12 bases. From germline, CDR1 is SGHNT and CDR2 YYREEE (reference sequence). Trimming at V came to 2 bases and at J to 5 bases, leaving 5 bases not matched to a gene. This CDR3 spans 16 amino acids. CDR3 region: CASSLSTSGGQNIQYF. Written as DNA, the CDR3 is TGTGCCAGCAGCTTATCGACTAGCGGGGGACAAAACATTCAGTACTTC.

This clone showed up just once. This sequence joins TRBV5-1 and TRBJ1-1; D is possibly TRBD1 (5 bases). Trimming cost V 1 base and J 4 bases, with 14 bases left between them. The CDR3 runs to 15 residues. Germline V gene lookup returns CDR1 SGHRS and CDR2 YFSETQ. The CDR3 nucleotides read TGCGCCAGCAGCTTGCCCACAGGATTGGGCACTGAAGCTTTCTTT. It specifies CASSLPTGLGTEAFF.

This clone turned up a few times. The chain has TRBV4-3 and TRBJ1-1, with a tentative D call TRBD1 (5 bases). This CDR3 has 14 amino acids. Germline CDR1 LGHNA, CDR2 YSLEER. With 2 bases removed from V and 3 bases from J, the gap between germline ends came to 10 bases. The CDR3 is CASSQYQGDTEAFF. The CDR3 DNA is TGCGCCAGCAGCCAATATCAAGGGGACACTGAAGCTTTCTTT.

The sample holds a few counts of this clone. The rearrangement joins TRBV7-9 to TRBJ1-1; no firm D call. V was shortened by 0 bases and J by 1 base, with 3 bases between the two germline ends. CDR1 and CDR2 (germline): SEHNR, FQNEAQ (reference sequence). The CDR3 loop spans 13 amino acids. The CDR3 DNA sequence: TGTGCCAGCAGCTTAGCCCCGAACACTGAAGCTTTCTTT. This translates into CASSLAPNTEAFF. The full variable domain, with the rest looked up from reference TRBV7-9 and TRBJ1-1, is DTGVSQNPRHKITKRGQNVTFRCDPISEHNRLYWYRQTLGQGPEFLTYFQNEAQLEKSRLLSDRFSAERPKGSFSTLEIQRTEQGDSAMYLCASSLAPNTEAFFGQGTRLTVV.

The chain uses TRBV19 and TRBJ1-3, with TRBD1 matching over 7 bases. Germline CDR1 is LNHDA and CDR2 is SQIVND (reference sequence). This CDR3 region has 15 residues. V gave up 3 bases and J gave up 8 bases; unmatched junction bases: 10. The CDR3 reads CASSMGQTPWDTIYF. The CDR3 DNA follows: TGTGCCAGTAGTATGGGACAGACCCCGTGGGACACCATATATTTT.

This clone occurred a few times. The chain carries TRBV29-1 and TRBJ1-4; 8 bases align to TRBD1. The germline gives CDR1 SQVTM, CDR2 ANQGSEA. V dropped 6 bases and J dropped 2; count of bases not matched to a gene: 5. The CDR3 covers 14 residues. The CDR3 is CSVADRGTNEKLFF. In DNA form, the CDR3 reads TGCAGCGTCGCAGACAGGGGTACTAATGAAAAACTGTTTTTT.

J is TRBJ1-5 and V is TRBV7-2; no definite D call. The CDR3 totals 16 residues. CDR1 and CDR2 from the germline V gene are SGHTA and FQGNSA. V lost 6 bases to trimming and J lost 3 bases, with 18 bases between them. CDR3 protein: CASSLTMVRSNQPQHF. DNA of the CDR3: TGTGCCAGCAGTCTTACTATGGTCAGATCCAATCAGCCCCAGCATTTT.

This clone was counted a few times. The chain employs TRBV7-9 and TRBJ1-6; no clear D gene. CDR3 length: 17 residues. The germline V gene has CDR1 SEHNR and CDR2 FQNEAQ (reference sequence). V was trimmed by 4 bases and J by 2 bases, leaving 15 bases between them. This chain's CDR3 is CASSSGGSPPYNSPLHF. CDR3 sequence (DNA): TGTGCCAGCAGCTCCGGTGGGTCCCCTCCCTATAATTCACCCCTCCACTTT. Supplemented by reference TRBV7-9 and TRBJ1-6, the full variable domain reads DTGVSQNPRHKITKRGQNVTFRCDPISEHNRLYWYRQTLGQGPEFLTYFQNEAQLEKSRLLSDRFSAERPKGSFSTLEIQRTEQGDSAMYLCASSSGGSPPYNSPLHFGNGTRLTVT.

In this sample, this clone turned up a few times. The chain combines TRBV19 with TRBJ1-3, with D unresolved. Per the germline V gene, CDR1 is LNHDA and CDR2 is SQIVND (reference sequence). The CDR3 is 13 residues long. Trimming pared 6 bases from V and 5 bases from J, leaving 11 bases between. The CDR3 DNA reads as TGTGCCAGTAGCGGAGGGTGGCGAAACACCATATATTTT. Translation: CASSGGWRNTIYF.

This clone was observed a few times. V usage is TRBV3-1 (or the pseudogene TRBV3-2) and J usage is TRBJ1-5, with 7 bases lining up with TRBD1. The ends lost 2 bases at V and 5 bases at J; junction bases unmatched: 0. Germline CDR1 is LGHDT and CDR2 is YNNKEL (reference sequence). This CDR3 has 13 residues. The CDR3 spells CASSQQGDQPQHF. The CDR3 nucleotides are TGTGCCAGCAGCCAACAGGGGGATCAGCCCCAGCATTTT.

The table lists this clone with a count of one. The chain carries TRBV5-1 and TRBJ2-4; 8 bases fit TRBD2. V shed 2 bases, J shed 8 bases, and the junction held 6 bases outside the gene matches. The CDR3 covers 14 residues. Germline CDR1 and CDR2: SGHRS and YFSETQ. The CDR3 region is CASSLGTSGDIQYF. The CDR3 DNA sequence: TGCGCCAGCAGCTTAGGGACTAGTGGGGACATTCAGTACTTC.

This clone was recorded a few times. This chain uses TRBV6-2 or TRBV6-3 with TRBJ2-7, with 11 bases matching TRBD1. This CDR3 is 15 amino acids long. J gave up 4 bases and V 5 bases, and 7 bases lay outside the gene matches. Germline CDR1 MNHEY, CDR2 SVGEGT. The CDR3 reads CASSQMDRGLYEQYV. DNA for the CDR3: TGTGCCAGCAGTCAAATGGACAGGGGGCTTTACGAGCAGTACGTC.

This clone was picked up a small number of times. The chain has TRBV9 and TRBJ1-3; D may be TRBD1 (6 bases). The CDR3 is 17 amino acids. V was shortened by 2 bases and J by 1 base, with 16 bases between the two germline ends. The germline CDR1 and CDR2 sequences are SGDLS and YYNGEE. The CDR3 region is CASSVSPGVGSGNTIYF. Written as DNA, the CDR3 is TGTGCCAGCAGCGTTAGTCCAGGGGTAGGATCTGGAAACACCATATATTTT.

The chain is built from TRBV6-5 and TRBJ1-2, with D uncertain. The CDR3 covers 13 residues. The V gene's germline CDR1 is MNHEY and CDR2 SVGAGI. The V and J ends lost 3 bases and 4 bases respectively, with 9 bases between them. CDR3 sequence: CASSYDKPYGYTF. DNA of the CDR3: TGTGCCAGCAGTTATGACAAGCCCTATGGCTACACCTTC.

The chain is built from TRBV24-1 and TRBJ2-3; no clear D gene. Looked up from germline, CDR1 is KGHDR and CDR2 is SFDVKD. V shed 4 bases and J shed 3 bases, with 13 bases lying between them. The CDR3 has 15 residues. In nucleotides, the CDR3 is TGTGCCACCAGTGACCCTTCGGACGGGACAGATACGCAGTATTTT. The encoded protein is CATSDPSDGTDTQYF.

J is TRBJ1-4 and V is TRBV9; 7 nucleotides agree with TRBD1. This CDR3 contains 13 residues. Per germline, CDR1 SGDLS and CDR2 YYNGEE. The V gene end was trimmed by 6 bases and the J gene end by 5 bases; junction bases not matched to a gene: 4. CDR3 coding DNA: TGTGCCAGCACACGGGGACAGAATGAAAAACTGTTTTTT. It is translated as CASTRGQNEKLFF.

The chain couples TRBV6-5 to TRBJ1-2; possible D gene TRBD1, 5 bases. The V gene's germline CDR1 is MNHEY and CDR2 SVGAGI. Trimming shortened V by 4 bases and J by 6 bases, and 12 bases separated the two germline ends. The CDR3 loop spans 13 amino acids. CDR3 nucleotides: TGTGCCAGCAGTTCCGCCGGGGGAAATGGCTACACCTTC. This codes for CASSSAGGNGYTF.